Shown below are 9 T cell receptor beta chains from a single sample sequenced in a study of blood T cell repertoires in COVID-19. Profiled with immunoSEQ multiplex PCR; TCRdb holds only in-frame clones, not every one. The data hold roughly 70,000 clones, with about 82% observed a single time. Sample: peripheral blood. The receptor set was obtained from a human donor in a cohort sampled during active COVID-19.

The chain employs TRBV7-9 and TRBJ1-2; unclear D gene. V lost 1 base and J 7 bases, leaving 7 bases between the germline ends. The CDR3 has 12 residues. Germline CDR1 is SEHNR and CDR2 is FQNEAQ (reference sequence). The CDR3 protein is CASSLGGTGYTF. Here the CDR3 DNA reads TGTGCCAGCAGCTTAGGCGGAACTGGCTACACCTTC.

This chain joins TRBV30 and TRBJ2-2, with 8 positions matching TRBD1. Trimming took 0 bases from V and 5 from J; bases not matched to a gene: 5. Germline values: CDR1 GTSNPN, CDR2 SVGIG (reference sequence). This CDR3 comprises 15 residues. The CDR3: CAWSVRTGRTGELFF. The DNA for the CDR3 is TGTGCCTGGAGTGTTCGGACAGGGCGGACCGGGGAGCTGTTTTTT. Full variable domain (outside the CDR3, taken from reference TRBV30 and TRBJ2-2): SQTIHQWPATLVQPVGSPLSLECTVEGTSNPNLYWYRQAAGRGLQLLFYSVGIGQISSEVPQNLSASRPQDRQFILSSKKLLLSDSGFYLCAWSVRTGRTGELFFGEGSRLTVL.

The V and J genes are TRBV29-1 and TRBJ2-3; TRBD1 matches 10 bases. The CDR3 runs to 17 residues. Trimming removed 6 bases from V and 1 base from J; junction bases left unmatched: 13. Germline-derived CDR1 and CDR2 are SQVTM and ANQGSEA. Here the CDR3 reads CSVPGTGAIKGTDTQYF. The CDR3 DNA sequence: TGCAGCGTCCCCGGGACAGGGGCCATTAAGGGCACAGATACGCAGTATTTT.

This sequence joins TRBV20-1 and TRBJ2-1, with 11 bases identical to TRBD2. V lost 3 bases to trimming and J lost 5 bases; unmatched junction nucleotides: 6. This CDR3 has 15 amino acids. CDR1 and CDR2 from the germline V gene are DFQATT and SNEGSKA (reference sequence). CDR3 amino acids: CSASSGLAENNEQFF. The DNA for the CDR3 is TGCAGTGCTAGTTCGGGACTAGCGGAAAACAATGAGCAGTTCTTC.

The rearrangement uses TRBV30 and TRBJ2-2; the D gene is possibly TRBD1 (6 bases). The length of the CDR3 is 15 residues. Germline V gene lookup returns CDR1 GTSNPN and CDR2 SVGIG (reference sequence). Trimming removed 4 bases at V and 4 bases at J, with 16 bases between. The CDR3 bases are TGTGCCTGGAAAGGTGGCAGGGGAAGCACCGGGGAGCTGTTTTTT. Protein: CAWKGGRGSTGELFF.

This clone was recorded once. The chain combines TRBV10-3 with TRBJ1-1; D is unresolved. CDR1 is ENHRY, CDR2 SYGVKD, per germline. With 3 bases removed from V and 1 base from J, the gap between germline ends came to 6 bases. This CDR3 has 13 residues. CDR3 DNA sequence: TGTGCCATCAGTGATATAGAGAACACTGAAGCTTTCTTT. Its protein product is CAISDIENTEAFF.

J is TRBJ2-7 and V is TRBV11-2, with 8 bases aligning to TRBD1. Germline V lookup: CDR1 SGHAT, CDR2 FQNNGV. This CDR3 region has 15 residues. The J segment lost 2 bases and the V segment lost 4 bases, leaving 7 bases of the junction unmatched. The DNA of the CDR3 is TGTGCCAGCAGCTCGATAAGACAGGGGACCTACGAGCAGTACTTC. Translating it yields CASSSIRQGTYEQYF. Full variable domain (outside the CDR3, taken from reference TRBV11-2 and TRBJ2-7): EAGVAQSPRYKIIEKRQSVAFWCNPISGHATLYWYQQILGQGPKLLIQFQNNGVVDDSQLPKDRFSAERLKGVDSTLKIQPAKLEDSAVYLCASSSIRQGTYEQYFGPGTRLTVT.

This chain links TRBV9 with TRBJ1-5; no definite D call. With 2 bases removed from V and 1 base from J, the gap between germline ends came to 7 bases. Germline V gives CDR1 SGDLS, CDR2 YYNGEE. The CDR3 is 14 amino acids. CDR3 in amino acids: CASSVGQSNQPQHF. The DNA for the CDR3 is TGTGCCAGCAGCGTTGGGCAAAGCAATCAGCCCCAGCATTTT. The complete variable domain, with remaining parts taken from reference TRBV9 and TRBJ1-5, reads DSGVTQTPKHLITATGQRVTLRCSPRSGDLSVYWYQQSLDQGLQFLIQYYNGEERAKGNILERFSAQQFPDLHSELNLSSLELGDSALYFCASSVGQSNQPQHFGDGTRLSIL.

The chain has TRBV24-1 and TRBJ2-3, with no clear D. Trimming left V 10 bases short and J 0 bases short, with 13 bases between. Germline CDR1 and CDR2: KGHDR and SFDVKD. The CDR3 consists of 14 residues. In DNA, the CDR3 is TGTGCCACGAGAGGCTGGCTAAGCACAGATACGCAGTATTTT. This translates into CATRGWLSTDTQYF.